This T cell receptor beta chain emerged from a study of T cell repertoires in cytomegalovirus infection. TCRdb passed the reads through MiXCR, listing each CDR3 protein once. The sample has 700,000 to 950,000 distinct CDR3 sequences, 30% to 35% seen once. Details on this clonotype: Its specificity is unknown.

The origin of this receptor is a human donor in good health (CMV status not recorded). Some clones in this sample may be carry-over from other donors' samples. This material consisted of cultured CD8+ T cells from PBMCs, taken from culture after CMV antigen stimulation.

CDR3 protein: CASSPTQRGRHSTDTQYF. In nucleotides, the CDR3 is TGTGCCAGCAGCCCGACCCAGCGGGGACGCCATAGCACAGATACGCAGTATTTT. This chain connects TRBV11-2 to TRBJ2-3; 7 bases are shared with TRBD2. V was pared by 5 bases and J by 0 bases, with 14 bases of the junction left unmatched. This CDR3 has 18 amino acids. In germline, CDR1 is SGHAT, CDR2 FQNNGV.